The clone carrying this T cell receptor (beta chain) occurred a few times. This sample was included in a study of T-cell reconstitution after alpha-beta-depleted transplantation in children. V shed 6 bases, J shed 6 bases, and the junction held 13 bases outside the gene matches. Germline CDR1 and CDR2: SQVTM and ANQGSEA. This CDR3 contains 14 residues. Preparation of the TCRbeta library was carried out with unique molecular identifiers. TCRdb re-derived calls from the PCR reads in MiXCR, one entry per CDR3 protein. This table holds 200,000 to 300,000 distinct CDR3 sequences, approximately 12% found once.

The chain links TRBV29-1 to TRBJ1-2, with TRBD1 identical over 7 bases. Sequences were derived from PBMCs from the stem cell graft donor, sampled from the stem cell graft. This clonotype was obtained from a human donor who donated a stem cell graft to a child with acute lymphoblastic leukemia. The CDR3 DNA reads TGCAGCGTGGCCGGGACAGAAAGTTTAGATGGCTACACCTTC. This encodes CSVAGTESLDGYTF.